Listed below are T cell receptor beta chains from one sample, sequenced in a study of blood T cells in healthy people across ages. TCRdb fed the 5' RACE reads into MiXCR, producing one record per CDR3 protein. Altogether around 1,800,000 distinct CDR3 sequences are present, about two fifths being singletons, with the ten largest covering approximately 22%. The sample was blood. Every receptor here comes from a human donor in good health. Both conserved end residues are part of each CDR3. Fields, in order: CDR3 DNA, CDR3 protein, D gene, clone size, J gene, V gene. D genes are given only for firm matches. Clone size appears in some rows only: once, few, many, or a class for an expanded clone.

TGCGCCAGCAGCCAAGTTGGGTCGTACACTGAAGCTTTCTTT,CASSQVGSYTEAFF,.,few,TRBJ1-1,TRBV4-3
TGCGCCAGCAGCCAACTCGAGGGACATAGCACAGATACGCAGTATTTT,CASSQLEGHSTDTQYF,.,.,TRBJ2-3,TRBV4-3
TGTGCCTGGAGTGTAGGGGTCATTCAGTACTTC,CAWSVGVIQYF,.,many,TRBJ2-4,TRBV30
TGTGCCAGCAGCAAACAGGGTCTTGCCAAAAACATTCAGTACTTC,CASSKQGLAKNIQYF,.,.,TRBJ2-4,TRBV12-3/TRBV12-4
TGTGCCAGCAGCCCAAGGACTAGCGGGGGGCGGGTGCGGCAGTTCTTC,CASSPRTSGGRVRQFF,TRBD2,few,TRBJ2-1,TRBV7-9
TGTGCCAGCAGCCCCGACGGAGTAAACTATGGCTACACCTTC,CASSPDGVNYGYTF,.,few,TRBJ1-2,TRBV7-9
TGTGCCAGCAGTTCCACAGGTCCCAATCAGCCCCAGCATTTT,CASSSTGPNQPQHF,.,many,TRBJ1-5,TRBV6-5
TGCAGCGTTGAAGAGGGTTGGAGGGGGGGCGGCAGGGAGACCCAGTACTTC,CSVEEGWRGGGRETQYF,.,.,TRBJ2-5,TRBV29-1
TGTGCCAGCAGTTACGGGACAGGGGGTTTCGGGGAGCTGTTTTTT,CASSYGTGGFGELFF,TRBD1,.,TRBJ2-2,TRBV6-2/TRBV6-3
TGCAGTGCCAACAGCGGGCTTGAGCACAATGAGCAGTTCTTC,CSANSGLEHNEQFF,.,few,TRBJ2-1,TRBV20-1
TGTGCCAGCAGTGAGACACAGGGGGCATATGGCTACACCTTC,CASSETQGAYGYTF,TRBD1,few,TRBJ1-2,TRBV2
TGTGCCAGCAGCTTAGGTTCGGTACTAGCGGGGGCCCGGGAGCAAGAGACCCAGTACTTC,CASSLGSVLAGAREQETQYF,TRBD2,.,TRBJ2-5,TRBV7-2
TGCAGCGCTAATGGGGACACCTACAATGAGCAGTTCTTC,CSANGDTYNEQFF,.,.,TRBJ2-1,TRBV29-1
TGTGCCAGCGCGAAAACCGGACAGGCCAATCAGCCCCAGCATTTT,CASAKTGQANQPQHF,TRBD1,.,TRBJ1-5,TRBV2
TGCAGCGTGCGGACAGGGGGGGATCAGCCCCAGCATTTT,CSVRTGGDQPQHF,TRBD1,.,TRBJ1-5,TRBV29-1
TGCAGTGCTAGAGATCTTAGCGGGGGGGCCTACGAGCAGTACTTC,CSARDLSGGAYEQYF,TRBD2,once,TRBJ2-7,TRBV20-1
TGTGCCAGCAGCCAAAACCTGGGGGAAAAACTGTTTTTT,CASSQNLGEKLFF,.,.,TRBJ1-4,TRBV3-1
TGTGCCAGCAGCTCTGGTCGGGGGCCCCCCTACGAGCAGTACTTC,CASSSGRGPPYEQYF,.,few,TRBJ2-7,TRBV7-7
TGTGCCAGTAATTCTGCGGATCTCTACAATGAGCAGTTCTTC,CASNSADLYNEQFF,.,.,TRBJ2-1,TRBV19
TGCGCCAGCAGCTTGACCACACTAGCGGGGGGGACAGATACGCAGTATTTT,CASSLTTLAGGTDTQYF,TRBD2,.,TRBJ2-3,TRBV5-1
TGTGCCAGCAGACGTGGACTAGCGGGACTCACAGATACGCAGTATTTT,CASRRGLAGLTDTQYF,TRBD2,few,TRBJ2-3,TRBV7-2
TGCGCCAGCAGCTTGGGCCGGGACAGCTATGAAAAACTGTTTTTT,CASSLGRDSYEKLFF,TRBD1,.,TRBJ1-4,TRBV5-1
TGTGCCAGCAGCTTAGGACGCGTTGACAGGGGCCAAACTAATGAAAAACTGTTTTTT,CASSLGRVDRGQTNEKLFF,TRBD1,few,TRBJ1-4,TRBV7-9
TGTGCCAGCAGCTTCGTCGGGGAAAGGGGTCTTAATCAGCCCCAGCATTTT,CASSFVGERGLNQPQHF,.,.,TRBJ1-5,TRBV13
TGTGCCAGTAGGGACGGAGACTACCCCTACGAGCAGTACTTC,CASRDGDYPYEQYF,.,.,TRBJ2-7,TRBV28
TGTGCCAGCTCACCAGATCGACAGGGCTATGGCTACACCTTC,CASSPDRQGYGYTF,TRBD1,.,TRBJ1-2,TRBV18
TGTGCCAGCGATGGCGGCCCGGGACAGGGGAGGTTGGGCAATCAGCCCCAGCATTTT,CASDGGPGQGRLGNQPQHF,TRBD1,few,TRBJ1-5,TRBV7-9
TGCGCCAGCAGCTTGGCAGATACTTCTGGGGCCAACGTCCTGACTTTC,CASSLADTSGANVLTF,.,.,TRBJ2-6,TRBV5-1
TGTGCCAGTACCCCAACTGGGGGGCGTCCTAACTATGGCCACACCTTC,CASTPTGGRPNYGHTF,.,once,TRBJ1-2,TRBV19
TGTGCCACCAGCAGAGTCCGGGACAGCCGATACGAGCAGTACTTC,CATSRVRDSRYEQYF,TRBD1,.,TRBJ2-7,TRBV15
TGTGCCAGCAGCTTAGAATTCCAGGGAGGCAAAGGCTACACCTTC,CASSLEFQGGKGYTF,.,.,TRBJ1-2,TRBV11-3
TGTGCCAGCAGTTTGCCGGGACTAGCGGGGTACAATGAGCAGTTCTTC,CASSLPGLAGYNEQFF,TRBD2,.,TRBJ2-1,TRBV28
TGCAGTGCTAGAGTAACCGGACAGGGGGCAACTAATGGAAAACTGTTTTTT,CSARVTGQGATNGKLFF,TRBD1,.,TRBJ1-4,TRBV20-1
TGTGCCAGCCGAACGATCATGAGTGGGGACTCAACTAATGAAAAACTGTTTTTT,CASRTIMSGDSTNEKLFF,.,few,TRBJ1-4,TRBV27
TGTGCCAGCAGTTTGGGCCGGGGTGAGGCTTTCTTT,CASSLGRGEAFF,.,few,TRBJ1-1,TRBV12-3/TRBV12-4
TGTGCCTGTCAAACAGGGGAGTTTTCTGGGGCCAACGTCCAGACTTTC,CACQTGEFSGANVQTF,TRBD1,.,TRBJ2-6,TRBV27
TGTGCCAGCAGCTTGGGACGGGGAGCCTACGAGCAGTACTTC,CASSLGRGAYEQYF,.,many,TRBJ2-7,TRBV12-3/TRBV12-4
TGTGCTAGCAGCTTAAGCCAGGGGAAGGAGACCCAGTACTTC,CASSLSQGKETQYF,.,.,TRBJ2-5,TRBV7-7
TGTGCCAGCAGTTACGATCGGAAGACGAACACAGATACGCAGTATTTT,CASSYDRKTNTDTQYF,.,.,TRBJ2-3,TRBV6-2/TRBV6-3
TGTGCCAGCAGTTTAGTTCCAGATTCCTATGGCTACACCTTC,CASSLVPDSYGYTF,.,few,TRBJ1-2,TRBV12-3/TRBV12-4
TGTGCCAGCAGTGGGGTCCAGAGAAGCTCCTACGGGCAGTACTTC,CASSGVQRSSYGQYF,.,few,TRBJ2-7,TRBV28